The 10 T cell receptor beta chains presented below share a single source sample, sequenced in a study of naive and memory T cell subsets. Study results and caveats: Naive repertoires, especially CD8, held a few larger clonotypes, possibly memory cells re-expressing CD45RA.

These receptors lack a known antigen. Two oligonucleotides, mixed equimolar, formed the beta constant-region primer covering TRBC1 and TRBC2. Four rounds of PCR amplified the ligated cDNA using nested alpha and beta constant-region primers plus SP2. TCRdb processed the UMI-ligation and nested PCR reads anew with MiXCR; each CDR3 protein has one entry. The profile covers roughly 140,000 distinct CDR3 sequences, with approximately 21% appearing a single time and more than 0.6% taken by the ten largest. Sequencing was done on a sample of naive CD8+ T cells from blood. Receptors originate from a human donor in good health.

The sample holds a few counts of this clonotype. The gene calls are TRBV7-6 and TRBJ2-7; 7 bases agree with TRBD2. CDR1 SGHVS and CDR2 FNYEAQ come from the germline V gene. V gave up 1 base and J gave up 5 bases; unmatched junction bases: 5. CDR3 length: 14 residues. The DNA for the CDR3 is TGTGCCAGCAGCTTAGTTGCGGGAGTACACGAGCAGTACTTC. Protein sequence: CASSLVAGVHEQYF.

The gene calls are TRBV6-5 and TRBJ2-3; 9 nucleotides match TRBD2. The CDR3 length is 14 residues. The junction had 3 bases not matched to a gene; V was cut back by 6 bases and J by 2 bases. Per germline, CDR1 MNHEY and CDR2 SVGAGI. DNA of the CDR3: TGTGCCAGCAGAGGGACTAGCTTCACAGATACGCAGTATTTT. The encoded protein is CASRGTSFTDTQYF.

CDR3 in amino acids: CASSQEGPASTDTQYF. The CDR3 nucleotides read TGCGCCAGCAGCCAAGAGGGACCCGCGAGCACAGATACGCAGTATTTT. The chain combines TRBV4-1 with TRBJ2-3; D could derive from TRBD1 or TRBD2 (5 bases each). Per germline, CDR1 MGHRA and CDR2 YSYEKL. The CDR3 sequence is 16 residues long. Deletions cut 0 bases from V and 0 bases from J, with 10 bases between.

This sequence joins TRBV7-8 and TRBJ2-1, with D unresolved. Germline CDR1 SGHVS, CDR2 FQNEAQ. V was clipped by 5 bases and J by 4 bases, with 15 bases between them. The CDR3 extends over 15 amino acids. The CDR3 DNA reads TGTGCCAGCAGCCCCCTTGGCCCTAAATACAATGAGCAGTTCTTC. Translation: CASSPLGPKYNEQFF.

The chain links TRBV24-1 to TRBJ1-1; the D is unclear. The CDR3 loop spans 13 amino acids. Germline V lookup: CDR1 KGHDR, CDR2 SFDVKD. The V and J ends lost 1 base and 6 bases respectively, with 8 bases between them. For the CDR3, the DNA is TGTGCCACCAGTGATTTAGGGTCACCTGAAGCTTTCTTT. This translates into CATSDLGSPEAFF.

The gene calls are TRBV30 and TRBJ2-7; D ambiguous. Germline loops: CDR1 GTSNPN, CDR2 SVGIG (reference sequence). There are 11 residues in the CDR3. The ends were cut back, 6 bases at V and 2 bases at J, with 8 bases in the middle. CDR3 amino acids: CACESTYEQYF. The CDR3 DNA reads TGTGCCTGTGAGTCGACCTACGAGCAGTACTTC.

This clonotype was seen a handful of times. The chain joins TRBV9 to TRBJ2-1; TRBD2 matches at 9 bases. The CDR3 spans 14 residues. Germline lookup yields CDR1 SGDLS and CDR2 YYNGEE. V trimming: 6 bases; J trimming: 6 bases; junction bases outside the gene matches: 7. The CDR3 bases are TGTGCCAGCATGCCGGCGGGAGGGTCCAATGAGCAGTTCTTC. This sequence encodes CASMPAGGSNEQFF. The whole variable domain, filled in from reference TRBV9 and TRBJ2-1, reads DSGVTQTPKHLITATGQRVTLRCSPRSGDLSVYWYQQSLDQGLQFLIQYYNGEERAKGNILERFSAQQFPDLHSELNLSSLELGDSALYFCASMPAGGSNEQFFGPGTRLTVL.

This CDR3 reads CASSVGQGQPQHF. The CDR3 DNA follows: TGTGCCAGCAGTGTGGGACAGGGTCAGCCCCAGCATTTT. The V call is TRBV6-2 or TRBV6-3, the J call TRBJ1-5; the match to TRBD1 covers 9 bases. The CDR3 is 13 residues long. Germline lookup yields CDR1 MNHEY and CDR2 SVGEGT. V shed 5 bases and J 6 bases; nucleotides not matched to a gene: 2.

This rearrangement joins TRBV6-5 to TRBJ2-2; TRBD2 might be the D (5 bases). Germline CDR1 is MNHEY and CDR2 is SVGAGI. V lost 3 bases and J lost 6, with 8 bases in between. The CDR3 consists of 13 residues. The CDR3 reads CASSYGSAGELFF. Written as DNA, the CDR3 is TGTGCCAGCAGTTATGGGAGCGCCGGGGAGCTGTTTTTT.

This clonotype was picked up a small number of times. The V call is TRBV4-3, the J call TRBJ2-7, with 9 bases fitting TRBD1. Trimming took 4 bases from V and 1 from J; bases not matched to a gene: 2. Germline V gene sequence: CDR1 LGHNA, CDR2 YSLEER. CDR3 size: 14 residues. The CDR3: CASSRGTGSYEQYF. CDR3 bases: TGCGCCAGCAGCCGAGGGACAGGGTCCTACGAGCAGTACTTC.